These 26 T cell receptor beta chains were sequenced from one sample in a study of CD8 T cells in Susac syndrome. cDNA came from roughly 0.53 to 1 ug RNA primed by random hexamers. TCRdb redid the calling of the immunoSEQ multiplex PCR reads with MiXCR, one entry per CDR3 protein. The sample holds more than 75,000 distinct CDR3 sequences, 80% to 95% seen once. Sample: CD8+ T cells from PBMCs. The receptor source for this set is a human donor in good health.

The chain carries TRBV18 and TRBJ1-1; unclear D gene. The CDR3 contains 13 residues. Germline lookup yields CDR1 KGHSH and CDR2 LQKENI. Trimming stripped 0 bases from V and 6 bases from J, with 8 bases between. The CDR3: CASSPPRVSEAFF. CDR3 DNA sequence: TGTGCCAGCTCACCACCCCGGGTCTCTGAAGCTTTCTTT.

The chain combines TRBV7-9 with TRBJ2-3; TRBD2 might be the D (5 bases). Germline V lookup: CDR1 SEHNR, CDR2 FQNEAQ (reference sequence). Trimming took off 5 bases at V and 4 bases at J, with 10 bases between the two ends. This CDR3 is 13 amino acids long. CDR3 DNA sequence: TGTGCCAGCAGCCCGGGGTTGGCAGATACGCAGTATTTT. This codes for CASSPGLADTQYF.

Here the CDR3 DNA reads TGTGCCAGCTCTCCCGCGGGGGGGCCCAATGAGCAGTTCTTC. It yields the protein CASSPAGGPNEQFF. The rearrangement joins TRBV6-5 to TRBJ2-1; TRBD2 matches at 9 bases. CDR1 and CDR2 from the germline V gene are MNHEY and SVGAGI. This CDR3 has 14 residues. J gave up 6 bases and V 8 bases, and 8 bases lay outside the gene matches.

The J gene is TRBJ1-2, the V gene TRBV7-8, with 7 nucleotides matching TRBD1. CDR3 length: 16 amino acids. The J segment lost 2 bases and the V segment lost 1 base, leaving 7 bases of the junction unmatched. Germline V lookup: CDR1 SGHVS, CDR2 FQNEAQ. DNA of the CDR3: TGTGCCAGCAGCTTAGGAGCCGGGACAGCGAACTATGGCTACACCTTC. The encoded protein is CASSLGAGTANYGYTF.

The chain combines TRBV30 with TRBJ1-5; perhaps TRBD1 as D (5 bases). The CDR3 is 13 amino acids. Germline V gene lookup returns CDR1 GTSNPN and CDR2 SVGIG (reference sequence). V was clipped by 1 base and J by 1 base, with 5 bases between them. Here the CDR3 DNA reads TGTGCCTGGAGTGCAGGGAGCAATCAGCCCCAGCATTTT. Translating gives CAWSAGSNQPQHF.

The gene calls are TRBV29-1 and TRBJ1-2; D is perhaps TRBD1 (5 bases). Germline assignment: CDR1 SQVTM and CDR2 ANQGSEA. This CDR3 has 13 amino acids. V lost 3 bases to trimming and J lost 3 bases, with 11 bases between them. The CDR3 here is CSVDSRGDYGYTF. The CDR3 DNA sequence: TGCAGCGTTGACTCTCGAGGGGACTATGGCTACACCTTC. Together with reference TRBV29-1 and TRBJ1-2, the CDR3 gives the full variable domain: SAVISQKPSRDICQRGTSLTIQCQVDSQVTMMFWYRQQPGQSLTLIATANQGSEATYESGFVIDKFPISRPNLTFSTLTVSNMSPEDSSIYLCSVDSRGDYGYTFGSGTRLTVV.

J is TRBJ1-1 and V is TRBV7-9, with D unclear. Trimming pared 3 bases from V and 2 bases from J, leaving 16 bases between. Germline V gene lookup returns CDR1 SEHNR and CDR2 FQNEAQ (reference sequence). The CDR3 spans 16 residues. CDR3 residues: CASSLGETLINTEAFF. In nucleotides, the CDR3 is TGTGCCAGCAGCTTGGGCGAGACTCTGATCAACACTGAAGCTTTCTTT.

The CDR3 is CASRGHGYTF. In DNA, the CDR3 is TGTGCCAGCAGGGGGCATGGCTACACCTTC. The chain couples TRBV25-1 to TRBJ1-2; D might be TRBD1 (5 bases). The CDR3 totals 10 residues. CDR1 is MGHDK, CDR2 SYGVNS, per germline. V gave up 6 bases and J gave up 6 bases, with 5 bases separating them.

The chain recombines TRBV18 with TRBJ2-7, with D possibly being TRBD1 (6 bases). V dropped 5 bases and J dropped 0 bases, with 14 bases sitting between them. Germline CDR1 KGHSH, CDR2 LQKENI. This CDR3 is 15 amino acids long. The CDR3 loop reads CASSADSGSSYEQYF. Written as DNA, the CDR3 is TGTGCCAGCTCAGCGGACAGTGGTAGCTCCTACGAGCAGTACTTC.

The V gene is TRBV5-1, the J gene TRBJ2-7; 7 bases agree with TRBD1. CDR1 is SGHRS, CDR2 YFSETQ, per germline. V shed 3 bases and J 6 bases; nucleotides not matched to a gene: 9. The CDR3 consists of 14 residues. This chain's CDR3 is CASSSTGQEREQYF. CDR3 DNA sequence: TGCGCCAGCAGCTCGACAGGGCAAGAGCGCGAGCAGTACTTC.

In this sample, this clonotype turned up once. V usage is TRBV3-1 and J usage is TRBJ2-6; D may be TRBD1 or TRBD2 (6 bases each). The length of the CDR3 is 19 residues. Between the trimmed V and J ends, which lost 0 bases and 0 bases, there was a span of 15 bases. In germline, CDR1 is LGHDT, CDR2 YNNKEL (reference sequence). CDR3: CASSQEVRGVNSGANVLTF. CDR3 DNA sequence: TGTGCCAGCAGCCAAGAGGTTAGGGGGGTTAACTCTGGGGCCAACGTCCTGACTTTC.

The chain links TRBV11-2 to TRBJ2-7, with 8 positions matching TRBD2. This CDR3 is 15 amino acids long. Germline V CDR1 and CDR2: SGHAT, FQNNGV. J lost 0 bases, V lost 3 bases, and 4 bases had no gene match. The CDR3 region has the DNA TGTGCCAGCAGCTTCGGTGGGACTAGCTCCTACGAGCAGTACTTC. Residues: CASSFGGTSSYEQYF.

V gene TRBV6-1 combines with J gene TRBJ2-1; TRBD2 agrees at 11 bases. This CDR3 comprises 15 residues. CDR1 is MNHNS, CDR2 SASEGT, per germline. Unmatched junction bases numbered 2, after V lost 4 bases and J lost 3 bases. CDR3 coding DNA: TGTGCCAGCAGTGTTAGCGGGGGGGACTACAATGAGCAGTTCTTC. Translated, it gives CASSVSGGDYNEQFF.

This chain's CDR3 is CSARDGDSYEQYF. For the CDR3, the DNA is TGCAGTGCTAGAGATGGGGACAGCTACGAGCAGTACTTC. The rearrangement joins TRBV20-1 to TRBJ2-7; the match to TRBD1 covers 7 bases. Germline values: CDR1 DFQATT, CDR2 SNEGSKA (reference sequence). The CDR3 has 13 amino acids. The trim removed 0 bases at V and 3 bases at J, leaving 2 bases unmatched.

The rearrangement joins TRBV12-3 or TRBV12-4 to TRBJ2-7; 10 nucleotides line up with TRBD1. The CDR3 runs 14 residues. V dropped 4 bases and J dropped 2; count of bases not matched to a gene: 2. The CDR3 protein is CASSSTGGPYEQYF. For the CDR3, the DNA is TGTGCCAGCAGTTCGACAGGGGGCCCCTACGAGCAGTACTTC.

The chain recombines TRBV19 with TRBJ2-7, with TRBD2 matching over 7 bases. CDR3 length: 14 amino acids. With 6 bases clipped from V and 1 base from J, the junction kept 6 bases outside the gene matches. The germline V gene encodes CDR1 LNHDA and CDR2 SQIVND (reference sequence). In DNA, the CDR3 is TGTGCCAGTAGCATGGCTAGCGGATCCTACGAGCAGTACTTC. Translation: CASSMASGSYEQYF.

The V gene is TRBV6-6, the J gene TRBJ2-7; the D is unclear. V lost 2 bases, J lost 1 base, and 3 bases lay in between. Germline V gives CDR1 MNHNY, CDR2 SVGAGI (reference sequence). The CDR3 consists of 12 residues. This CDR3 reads CASSYESYEQYF. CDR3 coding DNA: TGTGCCAGCAGTTACGAGTCCTACGAGCAGTACTTC.

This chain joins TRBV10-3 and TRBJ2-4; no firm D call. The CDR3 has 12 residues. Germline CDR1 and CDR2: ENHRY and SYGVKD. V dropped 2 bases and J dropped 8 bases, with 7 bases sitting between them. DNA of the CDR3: TGTGCCATCAGTGAGAACGTGGACATTCAGTACTTC. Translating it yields CAISENVDIQYF.

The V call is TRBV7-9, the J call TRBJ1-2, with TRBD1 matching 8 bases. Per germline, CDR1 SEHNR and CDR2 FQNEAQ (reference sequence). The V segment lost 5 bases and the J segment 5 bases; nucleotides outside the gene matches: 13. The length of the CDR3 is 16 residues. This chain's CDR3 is CASSPPSVGTGYGYTF. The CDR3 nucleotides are TGTGCCAGCAGCCCCCCCTCCGTGGGGACAGGTTATGGCTACACCTTC.

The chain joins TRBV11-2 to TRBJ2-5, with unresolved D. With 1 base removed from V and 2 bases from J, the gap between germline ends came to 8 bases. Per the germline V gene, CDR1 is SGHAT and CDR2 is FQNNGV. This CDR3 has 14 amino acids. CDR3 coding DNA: TGTGCCAGCAGCTTAGCGCAAGCTCAAGAGACCCAGTACTTC. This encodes CASSLAQAQETQYF.

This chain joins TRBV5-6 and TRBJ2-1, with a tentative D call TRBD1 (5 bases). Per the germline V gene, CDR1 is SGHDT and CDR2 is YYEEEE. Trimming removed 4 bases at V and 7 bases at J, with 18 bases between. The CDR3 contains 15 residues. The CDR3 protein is CASSPGFNRENEQFF. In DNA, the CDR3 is TGTGCCAGCAGCCCAGGGTTTAATAGGGAAAATGAGCAGTTCTTC.

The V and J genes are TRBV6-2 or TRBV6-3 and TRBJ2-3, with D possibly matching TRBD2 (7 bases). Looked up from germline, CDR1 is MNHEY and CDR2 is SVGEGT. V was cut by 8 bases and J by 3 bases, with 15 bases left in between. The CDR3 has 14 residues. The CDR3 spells CASYRGGETDTQYF. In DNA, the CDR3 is TGTGCCAGCTATCGAGGGGGGGAGACAGATACGCAGTATTTT.

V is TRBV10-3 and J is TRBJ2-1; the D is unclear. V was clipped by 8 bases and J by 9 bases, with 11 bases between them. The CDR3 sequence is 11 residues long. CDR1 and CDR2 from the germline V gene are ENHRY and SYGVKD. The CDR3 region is CAIASIVEQFF. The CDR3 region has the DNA TGTGCCATCGCGAGTATCGTTGAGCAGTTCTTC.

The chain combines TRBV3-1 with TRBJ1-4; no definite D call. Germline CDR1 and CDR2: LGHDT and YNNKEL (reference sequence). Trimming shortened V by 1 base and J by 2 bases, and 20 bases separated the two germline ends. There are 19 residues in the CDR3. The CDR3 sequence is CASSQASPFQRVTNEKLFF. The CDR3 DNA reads TGTGCCAGCAGCCAAGCGTCACCATTCCAACGGGTTACTAATGAAAAACTGTTTTTT.

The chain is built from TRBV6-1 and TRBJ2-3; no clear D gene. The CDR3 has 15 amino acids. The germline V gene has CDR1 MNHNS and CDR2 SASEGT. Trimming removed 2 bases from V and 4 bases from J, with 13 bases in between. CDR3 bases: TGTGCCAGCAGTGAATGGGTAGTGGACGCAGATACGCAGTATTTT. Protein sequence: CASSEWVVDADTQYF.

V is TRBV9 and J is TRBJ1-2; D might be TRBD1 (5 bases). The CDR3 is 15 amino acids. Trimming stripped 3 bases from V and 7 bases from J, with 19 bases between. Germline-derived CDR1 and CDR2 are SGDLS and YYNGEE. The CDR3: CASSASRGAGPGYTF. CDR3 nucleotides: TGTGCCAGCAGCGCCTCCCGGGGCGCGGGTCCTGGCTACACCTTC.